Listed below are T cell receptor beta chains from one sample, sequenced in a study of T cell changes during pregnancy in multiple sclerosis. Clones were read by immunoSEQ multiplex PCR, and TCRdb kept only the in-frame ones, dropping some. The table includes under 50,000 clones, 94% detected once. The specimen was CD8+ T cells from peripheral blood mononuclear cells, collected in the first trimester of pregnancy. The origin of the receptors is a female donor with multiple sclerosis, enrolled in a pregnancy study. Each CDR3 is given with its conserved first and last residue. D genes are given only for firm matches. Size is stated for part of the rows, as once, few or many counts, or as a class when the clone is expanded.

d_gene,abundance,v_gene,j_gene,CDR3aa,CDR3nt
TRBD2,.,TRBV9,TRBJ2-7,CASSVDGGGPYEQYF,TGTGCCAGCAGCGTAGACGGGGGGGGGCCTTACGAGCAGTACTTC
.,.,TRBV7-9,TRBJ2-4,CASSLPGSNIQYF,TGTGCCAGCAGCTTACCCGGGAGCAACATTCAGTACTTC
.,.,TRBV7-8,TRBJ2-5,CASRHPIAEGETQYF,TGTGCCAGCAGGCACCCCATAGCGGAGGGGGAGACCCAGTACTTC
.,.,TRBV9,TRBJ1-3,CASSLNRYSSGNTIYF,TGTGCCAGCAGCCTAAACAGGTACTCCTCTGGAAACACCATATATTTT
.,.,TRBV9,TRBJ1-2,CASSVEATEGYGYTF,TGTGCCAGCAGCGTAGAAGCCACCGAGGGCTATGGCTACACCTTC
TRBD1,few,TRBV4-1,TRBJ1-1,CASSQVGTGTGEAFF,TGCGCCAGCAGCCAGGTGGGGACAGGGACGGGTGAAGCTTTCTTT
.,.,TRBV5-1,TRBJ2-3,CASRSTDTQYF,TGCGCCAGCAGGTCGACAGATACGCAGTATTTT
TRBD2,.,TRBV28,TRBJ2-5,CASSWTSVMQETQYF,TGTGCCAGCAGCTGGACTAGCGTGATGCAAGAGACCCAGTACTTC
TRBD2,.,TRBV4-2,TRBJ2-3,CASSLEPGLARLHTQYF,TGTGCCAGCAGCCTTGAACCGGGACTAGCCCGCCTCCATACGCAGTATTTT
TRBD2,.,TRBV7-2,TRBJ2-7,CASSPSGLVSYEQYF,TGTGCCAGCAGCCCCTCGGGACTAGTATCCTACGAGCAGTACTTC
TRBD1,once,TRBV11-2,TRBJ1-2,CASSSDREDGYTF,TGTGCCAGCAGCTCTGACAGGGAGGATGGCTACACCTTC
.,medium-sized,TRBV9,TRBJ1-1,CASSKGYRNTEAFF,TGTGCCAGCAGTAAGGGGTACAGGAACACTGAAGCTTTCTTT
.,.,TRBV5-1,TRBJ1-1,CASSLGEGLNTEAFF,TGCGCCAGCAGCTTGGGGGAGGGACTAAACACTGAAGCTTTCTTT
TRBD2,.,TRBV7-2,TRBJ2-7,CASSVTSGSLYEQYF,TGTGCCAGCAGCGTAACTAGCGGGAGTCTCTACGAGCAGTACTTC
TRBD1,.,TRBV27,TRBJ2-1,CASSFWQGAIYNEQFF,TGTGCCAGCAGTTTTTGGCAGGGGGCTATCTACAATGAGCAGTTCTTC
TRBD1,.,TRBV27,TRBJ2-7,CASGQGHYEQYF,TGTGCCAGCGGACAGGGTCACTACGAGCAGTACTTC
.,.,TRBV10-2,TRBJ2-7,CASKEGLTYEQYF,TGCGCCAGCAAGGAAGGACTGACCTACGAGCAGTACTTC
.,.,TRBV6-4,TRBJ1-1,CATPLLNTEAFF,TGTGCCACCCCTTTATTGAACACTGAAGCTTTCTTT
.,.,TRBV27,TRBJ1-5,CASSLWGQGSQHF,TGTGCCAGCAGTTTATGGGGGCAGGGGAGCCAGCATTTT
TRBD1,.,TRBV14,TRBJ2-7,CASSRLGQGYEQYF,TGTGCCAGCAGCCGCCTGGGACAGGGTTACGAGCAGTACTTC
.,.,TRBV4-1,TRBJ1-6,CASSQEQGSNSPLHF,TGCGCCAGCAGCCAAGAACAGGGAAGCAATTCACCCCTCCACTTT
.,.,TRBV25-1,TRBJ1-1,CASSGYDRNTEAFF,TGTGCCAGCAGTGGTTACGACAGGAACACTGAAGCTTTCTTT
.,medium-sized,TRBV5-6,TRBJ2-7,CASSLGAGPHYEQYF,TGTGCCAGCAGCTTGGGGGCTGGGCCACACTACGAGCAGTACTTC